This entry concerns a single T cell receptor beta chain. The record originates from a study of shared clonotypes between healthy human individuals. Study overall: Donors, aged 18 to 49, were a couple of women and three men.

V lost 2 bases, J lost 3 bases, and 12 bases stayed unmatched. This CDR3 spans 18 amino acids. The germline CDR1 and CDR2 sequences are MGHDK and SYGVNS. Generated by immunoSEQ multiplex PCR, the TCRdb table keeps only in-frame clones and is missing some. The data contain 110,000 or so clones, about 62% of them seen just once; the ten biggest clones take up 20% to 25%. Source material: memory CD8+ T cells sorted from blood. Indicated subset: CD45RO+ cells pooled with CCR7-negative TemRA cells. The V call is TRBV25-1, the J call TRBJ2-2, with 7 bases that match TRBD1. This clonotype was sampled from a woman between 25 and 40 years old in good health. CDR3: CASSEGRGNRGYTGELFF. For the CDR3, the DNA is TGTGCCAGCAGTGAAGGTAGAGGGAACAGGGGCTACACCGGGGAGCTGTTTTTT.